The present entry profiles one TCR beta chain with its context. Antigen unknown. Only in-frame clones appear in the TCRdb table, and some are missing; sequencing was by immunoSEQ multiplex PCR. The data hold over a million clones, with about 84% observed a single time. The data stem from a study of shared clonotypes between healthy human individuals. This CDR3 region has 16 residues. CDR1 and CDR2 (germline): MNHEY, SVGAGI. V shed 4 bases and J shed 4 bases, with 16 bases lying between them. Study-wide results and caveats: Clonotype sharing among donors, it was expected, would be affected by sequencing depth. Sample collection involved blood only; tissue repertoires are likely different.

Material for sequencing was memory CD4+ T cells from PBMCs. Subset defined: CD45RA-negative fraction. The J gene is TRBJ2-2, the V gene TRBV6-5, with D possibly TRBD1 on 6 matching bases. The source is a man between 18 and 35 years old in good health. Some clones in this sample may be carry-over from other donors' samples. CDR3: CASSFQYRAATGELFF. As DNA, the CDR3 is TGTGCCAGCAGTTTTCAATACAGGGCGGCCACCGGGGAGCTGTTTTTT.